Listed below are T cell receptor beta chains from one sample, sequenced in a study of radiation and T cells in renal cell carcinoma. The table came from immunoSEQ multiplex PCR; TCRdb's copy has only in-frame clones and leaves some out. The table records approximately 150,000 clones, about 88% of them present only once. The specimen comprised blood, sampled from a patient whose treatment included radiotherapy and nephrectomy. These receptors originate from a woman in her 70s with renal cell carcinoma. Both conserved end residues are trimmed from each CDR3.

CDR3	length	V
ASSSGLVSEQY	11	TRBV7-2
ASNPTGRQDSPLH	13	TRBV7-2
ASSLEAWGRENEQY	14	TRBV7-9
AWSVIGLSSGNTIY	14	TRBV30
ASSLAPGQPQH	11	TRBV5-1
ASPGQGRKTWT	11	TRBV30
ATSRVTGGKAF	11	TRBV15
ASRGTGNYEQY	11	TRBV6-1
ASSRGGDSYNEQF	13	TRBV6-1
ATSRQGLSKSEKLF	14	TRBV15
ASSAGTGVYEQY	12	TRBV19
ASSLVRAGLAKNIQY	15	TRBV7-2
ASSTRSQSRANVLT	14	TRBV6-8
ASNGGQGEREQY	12	TRBV6-6
ASSFLGGGEQY	11	TRBV6-5
ASRGTGDNQPQH	12	TRBV7-9
ATSRDGGGSDTQY	13	TRBV15
ASSFLTLAENTGELF	15	TRBV27
ASSLSKFKQPRLINAEAF	18	TRBV27
ASSPRETAVNTEAF	14	TRBV18
ASTLGVNTEAF	11	TRBV6-5
SVAQTNTEAF	10	TRBV29-1
ASMRAVTQETQY	12	TRBV2
ASSLAGNTGELF	12	TRBV5-1
RDRRVGGYT	9	TRBV20-1
ASSNVQRLITDTQY	14	TRBV11-3
ASSQAVSGDGYT	12	TRBV4-1
ASSLRVSGAAKNIQY	15	TRBV5-6
ASSVVPGAPSYGYT	14	TRBV9
ASIQGWTGELF	11	TRBV11-2
ASSPPGGREAF	11	TRBV5-1
ASSLKGTPGTDTQY	14	TRBV7-3
ASSLWGGYEQY	11	TRBV5-6
ASSVEDSHLQETQY	14	TRBV9
SFKGQGLETQY	11	TRBV29-1